These 6 T cell receptor beta chains share one sample of origin, sequenced in a study of long-term antiretroviral therapy in people with HIV. A v3.0 immunoSEQ assay was performed at survey level. The protocol was immunoSEQ multiplex PCR, while the TCRdb copy is restricted to in-frame clones and leaves out a portion. The profile covers fewer than 20,000 clones, with around 94% appearing a single time and roughly 4.2% taken by the ten largest. The sequences come from unsorted PBMCs, collected nearly 6.5 years after starting antiretroviral therapy. Every receptor here comes from a woman aged 50 to 65 with HIV.

The table lists this clone with a count of one. This chain joins TRBV18 and TRBJ1-1, with a tentative D call TRBD1 (6 bases). V was cut by 3 bases and J by 4 bases, with 18 bases left in between. The CDR3 extends over 16 amino acids. Germline V gene sequence: CDR1 KGHSH, CDR2 LQKENI. The CDR3 region has the DNA TGTGCCAGCTCACCGAGACAGGATGGCTGGGGCACTGAAGCTTTCTTT. The encoded protein is CASSPRQDGWGTEAFF. Based on the CDR3 plus reference TRBV18 and TRBJ1-1, the full variable domain is NAGVMQNPRHLVRRRGQEARLRCSPMKGHSHVYWYRQLPEEGLKFMVYLQKENIIDESGMPKERFSAEFPKEGPSILRIQQVVRGDSAAYFCASSPRQDGWGTEAFFGQGTRLTVV.

V usage is TRBV10-3 and J usage is TRBJ1-2; D gene unclear. V was pared by 10 bases and J by 3 bases, with 12 bases between. The CDR3 runs 12 residues. The germline V gene has CDR1 ENHRY and CDR2 SYGVKD. CDR3 sequence reads: CATKRTDYGYTF. CDR3 sequence (DNA): TGTGCCACTAAGAGGACGGACTATGGCTACACCTTC.

The chain carries TRBV30 and TRBJ2-3, with 11 nucleotides matching TRBD2. Germline CDR1 is GTSNPN and CDR2 is SVGIG (reference sequence). This CDR3 spans 15 amino acids. Losses at the gene ends were 5 bases for V and 4 bases for J; bases not matched to a gene: 8. CDR3: CAWGDSGRGADTQYF. The CDR3 DNA reads TGTGCCTGGGGGGATAGCGGGAGGGGGGCAGATACGCAGTATTTT. The full variable domain, rest sourced from reference TRBV30 and TRBJ2-3, is SQTIHQWPATLVQPVGSPLSLECTVEGTSNPNLYWYRQAAGRGLQLLFYSVGIGQISSEVPQNLSASRPQDRQFILSSKKLLLSDSGFYLCAWGDSGRGADTQYFGPGTRLTVL.

J is TRBJ2-7 and V is TRBV6-5; D might be TRBD1 (5 bases). V was pared by 6 bases and J by 6 bases, with 12 bases between. Germline V gene sequence: CDR1 MNHEY, CDR2 SVGAGI. The CDR3 has 12 residues. The CDR3 DNA is TGTGCCAGCAGCTCCCAGGGTTTCGAGCAGTACTTC. Translation: CASSSQGFEQYF.

This chain connects TRBV10-3 to TRBJ2-3, with D tentatively TRBD2 (6 bases). Trimming pared 3 bases from V and 3 bases from J, leaving 13 bases between. CDR3 length equals 15 residues. Germline assignment: CDR1 ENHRY and CDR2 SYGVKD. In DNA, the CDR3 is TGTGCCATCAGTGAATTAGCGGTACTTACAGATACGCAGTATTTT. Translated: CAISELAVLTDTQYF.

The J gene is TRBJ2-1, the V gene TRBV28, with 7 bases that match TRBD1. Trimming cost V 7 bases and J 1 base; bases outside gene matches: 4. The CDR3 covers 14 residues. Per germline, CDR1 MDHEN and CDR2 SYDVKM. The CDR3 coding sequence is TGTGCCAGCAAGCCAGGGGGTTCCTACAATGAGCAGTTCTTC. It translates to CASKPGGSYNEQFF.